The clone carrying this T cell receptor (beta chain) was seen just once. The same CDR3 can be traced to other DNA sequences in this sample. The data derive from a study of blood T cell repertoires in COVID-19. Study-wide background: Nucleic acid was either cDNA or gDNA, and it came from T cells, B-cell-depleted T cells, or PBMCs.

In the authors' workflow: It was from reference gene primer amplification that nucleated cell counts were estimated. Data came from immunoSEQ multiplex PCR; TCRdb stores just in-frame clones and leaves some out. From that table come the V and J calls and clone size; the DNA was used to work out D and trimming. The sample holds more than 65,000 clones; over 70% are singletons and the top ten take approximately 15%. The sequenced material came from peripheral blood. The receptor was derived from a man aged 60-69 years with acute or convalescent COVID-19.

For the CDR3, the DNA is TGCGCCAGCAGCCAAGAACCTTCTACTGGAAACACCATATATTTT. Protein product: CASSQEPSTGNTIYF. The chain carries TRBV4-3 and TRBJ1-3; D is undetermined. Deletions cut 0 bases from V and 2 bases from J, with 8 bases between. This CDR3 has 15 amino acids. The germline gives CDR1 LGHNA, CDR2 YSLEER.